This T cell receptor (beta chain) was recovered during a study of monozygotic twins with inflammatory bowel disease. The study's findings and limits: Patient repertoires may carry noise from differing immunosuppressive treatments.

CDR3 size: 15 residues. Germline V lookup: CDR1 MDHEN, CDR2 SYDVKM. Each donor had about 2.5 ml of blood drawn. No sorting of T cells preceded isolation of total RNA from whole blood. As for this clonotype: Its specificity is not known.

cDNA for each sample came from eight separate reactions. TCRdb reworked the 5' RACE reads into one entry per CDR3 protein, no DNA. Seen in this sample are about 330,000 distinct CDR3 sequences; the ten most common clones hold 2%. V usage is TRBV28 and J usage is TRBJ1-1; TCRdb picks TRBD1, but there is no DNA to check that call. This TCR derives from a human donor with ulcerative colitis or Crohn's disease, or a healthy co-twin of an affected twin (not recorded which). Source material: blood. The chain's CDR3 is CASSWGGGQGTEAFF.